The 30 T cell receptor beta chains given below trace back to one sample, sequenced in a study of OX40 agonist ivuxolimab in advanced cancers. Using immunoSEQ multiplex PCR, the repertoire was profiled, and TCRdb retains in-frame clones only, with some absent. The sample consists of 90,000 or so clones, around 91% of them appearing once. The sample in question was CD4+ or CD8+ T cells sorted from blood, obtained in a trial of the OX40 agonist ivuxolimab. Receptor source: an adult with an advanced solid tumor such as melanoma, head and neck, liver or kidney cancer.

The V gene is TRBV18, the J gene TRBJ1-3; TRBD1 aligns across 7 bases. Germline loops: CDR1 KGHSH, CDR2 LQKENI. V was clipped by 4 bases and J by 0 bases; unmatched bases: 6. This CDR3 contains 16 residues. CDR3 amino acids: CASSRGQDPSGNTIYF. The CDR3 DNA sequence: TGTGCCAGCTCACGCGGACAGGACCCCTCTGGAAACACCATATATTTT.

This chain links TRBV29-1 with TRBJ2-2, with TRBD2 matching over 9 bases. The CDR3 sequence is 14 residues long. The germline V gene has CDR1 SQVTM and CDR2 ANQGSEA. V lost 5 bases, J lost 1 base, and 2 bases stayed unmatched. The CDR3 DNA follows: TGCAGCGTTCTTAGCGGGGGGAACACCGGGGAGCTGTTTTTT. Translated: CSVLSGGNTGELFF.

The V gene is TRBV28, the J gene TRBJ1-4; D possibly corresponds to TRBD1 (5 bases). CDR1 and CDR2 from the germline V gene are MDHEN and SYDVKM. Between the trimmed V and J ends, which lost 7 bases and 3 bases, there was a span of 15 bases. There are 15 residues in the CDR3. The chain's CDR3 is CASTSLGAANEKLFF. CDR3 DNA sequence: TGTGCCAGCACTTCCCTTGGGGCGGCTAATGAAAAACTGTTTTTT.

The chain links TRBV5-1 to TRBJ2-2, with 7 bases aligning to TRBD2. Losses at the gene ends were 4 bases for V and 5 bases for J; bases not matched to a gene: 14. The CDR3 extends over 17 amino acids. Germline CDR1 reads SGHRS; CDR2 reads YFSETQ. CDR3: CASSARTGLGATGELFF. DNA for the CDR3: TGCGCCAGCAGCGCGCGGACCGGACTAGGAGCGACCGGGGAGCTGTTTTTT.

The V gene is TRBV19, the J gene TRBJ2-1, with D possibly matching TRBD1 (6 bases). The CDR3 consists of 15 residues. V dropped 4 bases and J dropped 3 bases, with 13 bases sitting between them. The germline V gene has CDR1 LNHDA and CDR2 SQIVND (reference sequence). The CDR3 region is CASSTGVAGYNEQFF. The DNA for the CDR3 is TGTGCCAGTAGTACAGGGGTCGCCGGCTACAATGAGCAGTTCTTC.

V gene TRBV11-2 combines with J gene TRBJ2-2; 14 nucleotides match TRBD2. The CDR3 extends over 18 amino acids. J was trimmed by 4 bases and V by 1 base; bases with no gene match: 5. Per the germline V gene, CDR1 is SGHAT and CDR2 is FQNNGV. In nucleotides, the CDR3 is TGTGCCAGCAGCTTAGGACTAGCGGGAGGGATGGGCACCGGGGAGCTGTTTTTT. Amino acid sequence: CASSLGLAGGMGTGELFF.

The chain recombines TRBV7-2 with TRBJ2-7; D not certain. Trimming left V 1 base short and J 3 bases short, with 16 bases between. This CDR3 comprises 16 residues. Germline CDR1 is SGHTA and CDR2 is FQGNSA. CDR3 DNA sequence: TGTGCCAGCAGCTTAGAGAGTGCTAGTGGGGACTACGAGCAGTACTTC. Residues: CASSLESASGDYEQYF.

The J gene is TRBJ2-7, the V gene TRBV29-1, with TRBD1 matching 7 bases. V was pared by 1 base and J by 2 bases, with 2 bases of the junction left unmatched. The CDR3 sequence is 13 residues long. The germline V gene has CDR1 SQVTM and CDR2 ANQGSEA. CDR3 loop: CSVEAQGTYEQYF. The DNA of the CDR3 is TGCAGCGTTGAAGCACAGGGGACCTACGAGCAGTACTTC.

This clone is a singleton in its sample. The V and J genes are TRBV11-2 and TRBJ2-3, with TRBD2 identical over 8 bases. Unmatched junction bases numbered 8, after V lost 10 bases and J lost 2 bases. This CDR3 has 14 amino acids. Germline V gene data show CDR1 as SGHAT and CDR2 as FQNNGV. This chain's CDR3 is CATQRGGPTDTQYF. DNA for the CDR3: TGTGCCACGCAACGGGGGGGCCCCACAGATACGCAGTATTTT.

The CDR3 DNA follows: TGTGCCAGCAGTGAAACCCCCCCAGCGGCCTCCTACAATGAGCAGTTCTTC. It encodes CASSETPPAASYNEQFF. The chain recombines TRBV6-1 with TRBJ2-1, with D maybe TRBD2 (5 bases). CDR1 and CDR2 from the germline V gene are MNHNS and SASEGT. This CDR3 is 17 amino acids long. V shed 2 bases and J shed 0 bases, with 14 bases lying between them.

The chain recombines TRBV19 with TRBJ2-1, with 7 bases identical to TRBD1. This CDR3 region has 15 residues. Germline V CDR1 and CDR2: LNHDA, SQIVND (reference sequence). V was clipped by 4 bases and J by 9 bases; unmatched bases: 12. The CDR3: CASSTPTGLTGEQFF. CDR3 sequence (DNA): TGTGCCAGTAGTACGCCGACAGGGCTCACGGGTGAGCAGTTCTTC. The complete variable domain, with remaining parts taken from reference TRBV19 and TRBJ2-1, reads DGGITQSPKYLFRKEGQNVTLSCEQNLNHDAMYWYRQDPGQGLRLIYYSQIVNDFQKGDIAEGYSVSREKKESFPLTVTSAQKNPTAFYLCASSTPTGLTGEQFFGPGTRLTVL.

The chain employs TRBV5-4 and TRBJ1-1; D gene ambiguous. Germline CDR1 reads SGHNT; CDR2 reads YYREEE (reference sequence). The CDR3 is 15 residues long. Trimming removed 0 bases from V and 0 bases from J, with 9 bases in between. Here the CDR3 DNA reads TGTGCCAGCAGCTTGGATGGGGTTGTGAACACTGAAGCTTTCTTT. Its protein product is CASSLDGVVNTEAFF.

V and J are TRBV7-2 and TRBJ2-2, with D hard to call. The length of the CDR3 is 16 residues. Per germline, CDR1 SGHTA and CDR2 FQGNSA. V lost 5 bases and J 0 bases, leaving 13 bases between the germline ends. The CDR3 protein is CASSPILGSNTGELFF. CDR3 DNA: TGTGCCAGCAGCCCGATTCTGGGATCGAACACCGGGGAGCTGTTTTTT.

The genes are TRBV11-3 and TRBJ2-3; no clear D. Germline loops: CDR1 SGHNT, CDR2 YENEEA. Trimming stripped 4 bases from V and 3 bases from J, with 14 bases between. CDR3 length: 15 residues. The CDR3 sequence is CASSYLSPSTDTQYF. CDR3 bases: TGTGCCAGCAGCTACCTATCCCCCTCAACAGATACGCAGTATTTT.

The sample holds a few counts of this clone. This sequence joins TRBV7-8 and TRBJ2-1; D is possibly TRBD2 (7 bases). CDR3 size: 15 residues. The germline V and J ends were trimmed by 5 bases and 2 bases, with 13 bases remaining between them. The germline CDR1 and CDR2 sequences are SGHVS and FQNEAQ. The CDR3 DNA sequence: TGTGCCAGCAGCGGGGGGGCCGGGACCTACAATGAGCAGTTCTTC. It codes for CASSGGAGTYNEQFF.

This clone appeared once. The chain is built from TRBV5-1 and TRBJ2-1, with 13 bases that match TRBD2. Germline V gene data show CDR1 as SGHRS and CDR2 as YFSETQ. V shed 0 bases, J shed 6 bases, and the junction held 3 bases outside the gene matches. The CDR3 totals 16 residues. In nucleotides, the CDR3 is TGCGCCAGCAGCTTGGGGGGGACTAGCGGGATCAATGAGCAGTTCTTC. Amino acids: CASSLGGTSGINEQFF.

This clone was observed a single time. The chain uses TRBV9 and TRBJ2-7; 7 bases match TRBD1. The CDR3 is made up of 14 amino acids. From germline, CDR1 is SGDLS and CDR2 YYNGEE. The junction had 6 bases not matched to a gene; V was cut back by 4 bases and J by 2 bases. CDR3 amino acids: CASSPRTGPYEQYF. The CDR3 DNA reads TGTGCCAGCAGCCCACGGACAGGCCCCTACGAGCAGTACTTC. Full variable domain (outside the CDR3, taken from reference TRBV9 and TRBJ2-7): DSGVTQTPKHLITATGQRVTLRCSPRSGDLSVYWYQQSLDQGLQFLIQYYNGEERAKGNILERFSAQQFPDLHSELNLSSLELGDSALYFCASSPRTGPYEQYFGPGTRLTVT.

The CDR3 protein is CASSEGRGQGLSTEAFF. In DNA, the CDR3 is TGTGCCAGCAGCGAGGGGAGGGGACAGGGACTGAGCACTGAAGCTTTCTTT. The chain recombines TRBV9 with TRBJ1-1; TRBD1 agrees at 9 bases. From germline, CDR1 is SGDLS and CDR2 YYNGEE. Unmatched junction bases numbered 13, after V lost 3 bases and J lost 4 bases. CDR3 length: 17 residues. Using reference TRBV9 and TRBJ1-1 for the parts outside the CDR3, the full variable domain is DSGVTQTPKHLITATGQRVTLRCSPRSGDLSVYWYQQSLDQGLQFLIQYYNGEERAKGNILERFSAQQFPDLHSELNLSSLELGDSALYFCASSEGRGQGLSTEAFFGQGTRLTVV.

This chain's CDR3 is CASAGLAGFDSYNEQFF. In DNA, the CDR3 is TGTGCCAGCGCCGGACTAGCGGGATTCGACTCCTACAATGAGCAGTTCTTC. This chain links TRBV7-3 with TRBJ2-1, with TRBD2 matching over 12 bases. The CDR3 is 17 amino acids. V was pared by 8 bases and J by 0 bases, with 8 bases of the junction left unmatched. CDR1 is SGHTA and CDR2 is FQGTGA in the germline V gene.

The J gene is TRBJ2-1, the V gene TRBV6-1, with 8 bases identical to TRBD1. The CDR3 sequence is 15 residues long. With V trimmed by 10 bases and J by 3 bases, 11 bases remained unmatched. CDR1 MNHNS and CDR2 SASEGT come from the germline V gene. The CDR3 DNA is TGTGCCACCGACGGGCCGGGACAGGACTACAATGAGCAGTTCTTC. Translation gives CATDGPGQDYNEQFF.

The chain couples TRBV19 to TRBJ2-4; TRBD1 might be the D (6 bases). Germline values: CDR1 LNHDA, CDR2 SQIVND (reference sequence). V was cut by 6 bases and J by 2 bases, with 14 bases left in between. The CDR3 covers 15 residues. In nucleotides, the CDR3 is TGTGCCAGTAGATTTCAGGGGCAGTCCAAAAACATTCAGTACTTC. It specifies CASRFQGQSKNIQYF.

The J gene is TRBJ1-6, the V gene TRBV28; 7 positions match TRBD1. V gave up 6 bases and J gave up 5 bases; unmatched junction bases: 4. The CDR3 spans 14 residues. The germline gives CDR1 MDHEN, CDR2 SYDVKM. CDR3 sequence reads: CASRTQGNNSPLHF. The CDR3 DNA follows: TGTGCCAGCAGAACACAGGGGAATAATTCACCCCTCCACTTT.

Written as DNA, the CDR3 is TGTGCCAGCAGTTCCGGACGGTTTACAAAGTCCGGGGAGCTGTTTTTT. Protein product: CASSSGRFTKSGELFF. The chain recombines TRBV28 with TRBJ2-2, with unresolved D. The germline V gene has CDR1 MDHEN and CDR2 SYDVKM. V lost 4 bases and J 6 bases, leaving 18 bases between the germline ends. This CDR3 spans 16 amino acids.

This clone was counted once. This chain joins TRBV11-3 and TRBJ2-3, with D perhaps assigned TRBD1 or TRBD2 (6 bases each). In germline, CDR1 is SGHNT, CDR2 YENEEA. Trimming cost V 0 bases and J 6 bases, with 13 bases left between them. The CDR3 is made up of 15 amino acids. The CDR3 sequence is CASSLDHREADTQYF. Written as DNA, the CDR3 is TGTGCCAGCAGCTTAGATCACAGGGAGGCGGATACGCAGTATTTT.

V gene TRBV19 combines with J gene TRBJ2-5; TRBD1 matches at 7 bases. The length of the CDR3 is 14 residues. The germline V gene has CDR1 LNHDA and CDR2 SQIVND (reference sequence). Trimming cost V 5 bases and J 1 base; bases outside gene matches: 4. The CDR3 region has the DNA TGTGCCAGTAGTCTCGGGACAGCCCAAGAGACCCAGTACTTC. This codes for CASSLGTAQETQYF.

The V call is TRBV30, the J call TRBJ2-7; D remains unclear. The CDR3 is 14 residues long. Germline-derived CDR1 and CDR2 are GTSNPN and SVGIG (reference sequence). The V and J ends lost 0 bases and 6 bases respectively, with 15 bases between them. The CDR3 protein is CAWSVPSELGEQYF. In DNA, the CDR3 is TGTGCCTGGAGTGTACCCAGCGAACTGGGCGAGCAGTACTTC. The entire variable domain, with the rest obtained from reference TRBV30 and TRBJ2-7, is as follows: SQTIHQWPATLVQPVGSPLSLECTVEGTSNPNLYWYRQAAGRGLQLLFYSVGIGQISSEVPQNLSASRPQDRQFILSSKKLLLSDSGFYLCAWSVPSELGEQYFGPGTRLTVT.

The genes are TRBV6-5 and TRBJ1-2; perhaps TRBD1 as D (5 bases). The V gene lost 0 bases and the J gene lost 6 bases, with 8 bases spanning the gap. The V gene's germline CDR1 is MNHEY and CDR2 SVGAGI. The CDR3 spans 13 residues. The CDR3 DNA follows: TGTGCCAGCAGTTACTCACGGGGGAATGGCTACACCTTC. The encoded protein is CASSYSRGNGYTF.

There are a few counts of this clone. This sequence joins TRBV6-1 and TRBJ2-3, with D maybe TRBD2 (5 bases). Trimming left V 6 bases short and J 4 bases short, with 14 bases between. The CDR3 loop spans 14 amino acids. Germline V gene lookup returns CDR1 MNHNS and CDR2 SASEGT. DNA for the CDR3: TGTGCCAGCAGGCCAGGACTCGTACCAGATACGCAGTATTTT. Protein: CASRPGLVPDTQYF.

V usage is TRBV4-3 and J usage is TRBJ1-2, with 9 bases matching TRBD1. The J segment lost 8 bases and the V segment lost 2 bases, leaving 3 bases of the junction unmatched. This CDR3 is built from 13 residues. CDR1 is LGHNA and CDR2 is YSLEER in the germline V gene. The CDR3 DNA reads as TGCGCCAGCAGCCAAAGGACAGGGGCCGGCTACACCTTC. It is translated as CASSQRTGAGYTF.

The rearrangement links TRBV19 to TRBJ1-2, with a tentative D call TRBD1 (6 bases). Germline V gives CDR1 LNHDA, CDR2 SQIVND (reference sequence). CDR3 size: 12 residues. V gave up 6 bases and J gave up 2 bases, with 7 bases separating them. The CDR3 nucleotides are TGTGCCAGTAGCGGACAGAACTATGGCTACACCTTC. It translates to CASSGQNYGYTF.